These T cell receptor beta chains were read from a single sample in a study of blood T cells in healthy people across ages. Using its own MiXCR run on the 5' RACE reads, TCRdb lists one record per CDR3 protein. Among approximately 960,000 distinct CDR3 sequences listed, just under 30% were seen once. This sample also belongs to another study, concerning T cells of mothers and their children.

Sequenced sample: blood. The receptor set was obtained from a woman aged 40 to 50 in good health. CDR3s include the opening cysteine and the closing phenylalanine or tryptophan. Each record gives: V gene, J gene, clone size, D gene, CDR3 DNA, CDR3 protein. A D gene is named only where the DNA matches it firmly. Some rows mark clone size as missing; the rest say once, few, many or name a class of expanded clone.

V: TRBV20-1; J: TRBJ1-2; size: few; D: TRBD1; DNA: TGCAGTGCTAAGGAGGGACAGTATGGCTACACCTTC; CDR3: CSAKEGQYGYTF
V: TRBV13; J: TRBJ2-7; size: many; D: TRBD1; DNA: TGTGCCAGCAGCTTAGAGGACAGGGCCTACGAGCAGTACTTC; CDR3: CASSLEDRAYEQYF
V: TRBV9; J: TRBJ1-2; size: .; D: TRBD1; DNA: TGTGCCAGCAGCGGGGGACAGGGGAGTACGTATGGCTACACCTTC; CDR3: CASSGGQGSTYGYTF
V: TRBV18; J: TRBJ2-7; size: few; D: TRBD1; DNA: TGTGCCAGCTCACCAAAGCAGGGGGCGGGAAACGAGCAGTACTTC; CDR3: CASSPKQGAGNEQYF
V: TRBV28; J: TRBJ2-7; size: many; D: TRBD1; DNA: TGTGCCAGCAGTTTAAGACAGGGGGCAAACGAGCAGTACTTC; CDR3: CASSLRQGANEQYF
V: TRBV9; J: TRBJ2-1; size: many; D: TRBD1; DNA: TGTGCCAGCAGCCCAAGGACAGGGGATAGCTCCTACAATGAGCAGTTCTTC; CDR3: CASSPRTGDSSYNEQFF
V: TRBV9; J: TRBJ2-3; size: .; D: .; DNA: TGTGCCAGCACTTACGAGGGAACAGATACGCAGTATTTT; CDR3: CASTYEGTDTQYF
V: TRBV20-1; J: TRBJ2-7; size: .; D: TRBD1; DNA: TGCAGTGCGACAGGGGGCGTTTACGAGCAGTACTTC; CDR3: CSATGGVYEQYF
V: TRBV5-1; J: TRBJ2-7; size: .; D: .; DNA: TGCGCCAGCAGCCCGGACGGCAACTACGAGCAGTACTTC; CDR3: CASSPDGNYEQYF
V: TRBV4-1; J: TRBJ1-6; size: .; D: TRBD1; DNA: TGCGCCAGCAGCCAAGTCCAGGGGGCGAATTCACCCCTCCACTTT; CDR3: CASSQVQGANSPLHF
V: TRBV19; J: TRBJ2-1; size: .; D: TRBD2; DNA: TGTGCCAGTAGTAGGACTAGCGGGGGGGCGCTTAAGGTCTATGAGCAGTTCTTC; CDR3: CASSRTSGGALKVYEQFF
V: TRBV7-2; J: TRBJ2-3; size: few; D: TRBD2; DNA: TGTGCCAGCAGCTTACGGGTAGCGGGCCTCACAGATACGCAGTATTTT; CDR3: CASSLRVAGLTDTQYF
V: TRBV15; J: TRBJ1-2; size: .; D: .; DNA: TGTGCCACCAGCAAGAACCAGGGGAATCATGGCTACACCTTC; CDR3: CATSKNQGNHGYTF
V: TRBV15; J: TRBJ2-5; size: many; D: .; DNA: TGTGCCACCAGCGGCCGGGACGGACGAGGGCAAGAGACCCAGTACTTC; CDR3: CATSGRDGRGQETQYF
V: TRBV4-1; J: TRBJ1-2; size: few; D: .; DNA: TGCGCCAGCAGCCAAGCTACTCAAAAAGGCTATGGCTACACCTTC; CDR3: CASSQATQKGYGYTF
V: TRBV20-1; J: TRBJ2-1; size: .; D: TRBD1; DNA: TGCAGTGCTAGTATGGGACAGGGGATCCATGAGCAGTTCTTC; CDR3: CSASMGQGIHEQFF
V: TRBV18; J: TRBJ2-1; size: few; D: .; DNA: TGTGCCAGCTCATTACGGACTGCTTACTACAATGAGCAGTTCTTC; CDR3: CASSLRTAYYNEQFF
V: TRBV2; J: TRBJ2-7; size: .; D: TRBD1; DNA: TGTGCCAGCAGTGAAAAAGGGACAGGGGCAATCGAGCAGTACTTC; CDR3: CASSEKGTGAIEQYF
V: TRBV7-2; J: TRBJ2-1; size: many; D: .; DNA: TGTGCCAGCAGCTTAGGATGGGGGTCAGGGAATATCAATGAGCAGTTCTTC; CDR3: CASSLGWGSGNINEQFF
V: TRBV28; J: TRBJ2-1; size: few; D: .; DNA: TGTGCCAGCGCGAGTGGACAGGCCCCGCGGGGTGAGCAGTTCTTC; CDR3: CASASGQAPRGEQFF
V: TRBV2; J: TRBJ1-2; size: few; D: .; DNA: TGTGCCAGCAGTGAACCCCGCCAGGCAGGAAACTATGGCTACACCTTC; CDR3: CASSEPRQAGNYGYTF
V: TRBV7-7; J: TRBJ2-1; size: .; D: TRBD1; DNA: TGTGCTAGCAGCTTAGATTCGTCAGGGGGTCAGAATGAGCAGTTCTTC; CDR3: CASSLDSSGGQNEQFF
V: TRBV7-8; J: TRBJ2-7; size: few; D: .; DNA: TGTGCCAGCAGCTTTCACGGGGACTCCTACGAGCAGTACTTC; CDR3: CASSFHGDSYEQYF
V: TRBV28; J: TRBJ2-5; size: .; D: TRBD2; DNA: TGTGCCAGCAGTTTAGGGGGTAGCGGGGGCAAGACCCAGTACTTC; CDR3: CASSLGGSGGKTQYF
V: TRBV12-3/TRBV12-4; J: TRBJ2-7; size: few; D: .; DNA: TGTGCCAGCAGTTTCCCCTTGGCGGTGCAGTACTTC; CDR3: CASSFPLAVQYF
V: TRBV7-2; J: TRBJ2-1; size: .; D: .; DNA: TGTGCCAGCAGCTTAGAGGGGGGGGCCTCCAATGAGCAGTTCTTC; CDR3: CASSLEGGASNEQFF
V: TRBV6-4; J: TRBJ1-1; size: few; D: .; DNA: TGTGCCAGCAGTGACGGGGTTACTGAAGCTTTCTTT; CDR3: CASSDGVTEAFF